This T cell receptor beta chain came from a study of T cells in narcolepsy. Turning to the study itself: Enrolled donors included narcolepsy type 1 or type 2 patients and healthy controls.

Study results and limitations: Comparing one patient's CSF and blood CD4+ clonotypes highlighted HCRT- and TRIB2-specific autoreactive clonotypes. Autoreactive clonotypes reportedly recurred in blood of same and different patients, not controls.

As to this clone: The target antigen is unknown.

TCRdb keeps only in-frame clones here, not all; method: immunoSEQ multiplex PCR. The data contain approximately 28,000 clones, around three quarters of them singletons. Germline V lookup: CDR1 SGHDT, CDR2 YYEEEE. The CDR3 sequence is 17 residues long. Trimming cost V 0 bases and J 0 bases, with 10 bases left between them. The specimen was CD45RA- memory CD4+ T cells from PBMCs. The rearrangement links TRBV5-6 to TRBJ1-6; weak D call: TRBD1 (5 bases). The TCR sequence derives from a human donor with narcolepsy. In DNA form, the CDR3 reads TGTGCCAGCAGCTTGGTACGGGGCCTCTCCTATAATTCACCCCTCCACTTT. Amino acid sequence: CASSLVRGLSYNSPLHF. Filled out from reference TRBV5-6 and TRBJ1-6, the complete variable domain reads DAGVTQSPTHLIKTRGQQVTLRCSPKSGHDTVSWYQQALGQGPQFIFQYYEEEERQRGNFPDRFSGHQFPNYSSELNVNALLLGDSALYLCASSLVRGLSYNSPLHFGNGTRLTVT.